This TCR beta chain was sequenced in a study of blood T cell repertoires in COVID-19. The CDR3 covers 17 residues. V gave up 6 bases and J gave up 2 bases; unmatched junction bases: 8. In germline, CDR1 is ENHRY, CDR2 SYGVKD. TCRdb's copy holds only in-frame clones and misses some; the assay was immunoSEQ multiplex PCR. The profile covers 200,000 or so clones, with 80% to 85% appearing a single time and about 4.8% taken by the ten largest. This chain links TRBV10-3 with TRBJ2-1, with TRBD2 identical over 12 bases. Material: peripheral blood. The TCR sequence derives from a woman between 25 and 40 years old with acute or convalescent COVID-19. The CDR3 bases are TGTGCCATCAGGGAAGCTAGCGGGAGGGGCCCCTACAATGAGCAGTTCTTC. It specifies CAIREASGRGPYNEQFF.